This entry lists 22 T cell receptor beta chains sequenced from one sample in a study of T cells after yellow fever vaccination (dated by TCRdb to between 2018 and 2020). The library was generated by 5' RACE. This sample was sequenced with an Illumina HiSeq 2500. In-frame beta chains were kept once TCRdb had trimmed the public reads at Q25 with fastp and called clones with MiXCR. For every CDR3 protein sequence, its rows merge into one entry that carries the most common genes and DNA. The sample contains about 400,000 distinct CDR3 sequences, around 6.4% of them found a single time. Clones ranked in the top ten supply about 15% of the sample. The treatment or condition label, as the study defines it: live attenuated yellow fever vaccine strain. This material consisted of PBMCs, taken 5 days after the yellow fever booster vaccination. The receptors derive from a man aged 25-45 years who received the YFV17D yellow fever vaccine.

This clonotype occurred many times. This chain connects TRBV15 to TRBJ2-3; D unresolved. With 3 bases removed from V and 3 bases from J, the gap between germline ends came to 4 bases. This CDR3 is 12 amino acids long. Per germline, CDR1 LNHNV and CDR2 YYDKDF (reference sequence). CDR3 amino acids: CATSSQTDTQYF. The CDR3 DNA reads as TGTGCCACCAGCAGCCAGACAGATACGCAGTATTTT.

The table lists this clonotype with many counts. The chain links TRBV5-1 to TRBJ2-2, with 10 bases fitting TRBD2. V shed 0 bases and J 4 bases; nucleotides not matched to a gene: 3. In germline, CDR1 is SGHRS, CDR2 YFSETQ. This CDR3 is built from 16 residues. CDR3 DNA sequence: TGCGCCAGCAGCTTGGGACTAGCGGGCCTCACCGGGGAGCTGTTTTTT. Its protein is CASSLGLAGLTGELFF.

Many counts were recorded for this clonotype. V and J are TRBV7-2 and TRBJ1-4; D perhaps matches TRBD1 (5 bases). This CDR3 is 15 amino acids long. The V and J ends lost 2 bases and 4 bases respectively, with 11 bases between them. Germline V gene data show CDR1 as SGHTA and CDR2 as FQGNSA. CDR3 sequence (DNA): TGTGCCAGCAGCTTAAGTACGCAGGGTAATGAAAAACTGTTTTTT. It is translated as CASSLSTQGNEKLFF.

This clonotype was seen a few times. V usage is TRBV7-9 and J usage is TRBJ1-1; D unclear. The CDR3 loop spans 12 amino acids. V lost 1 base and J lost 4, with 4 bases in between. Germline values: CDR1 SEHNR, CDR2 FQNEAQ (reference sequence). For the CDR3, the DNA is TGTGCCAGCAGCTTAGATGCCACTGAAGCTTTCTTT. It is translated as CASSLDATEAFF.

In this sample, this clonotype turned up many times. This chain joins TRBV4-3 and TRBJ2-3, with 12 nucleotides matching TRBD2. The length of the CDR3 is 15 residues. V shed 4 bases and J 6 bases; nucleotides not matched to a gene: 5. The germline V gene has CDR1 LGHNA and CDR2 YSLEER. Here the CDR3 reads CASSLQTSGSDTQYF. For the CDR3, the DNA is TGCGCCAGCAGCCTCCAGACTAGCGGGAGTGATACGCAGTATTTT.

DNA of the CDR3: TGCAGCGTTGGTGGGTTTGGTGGGCGGACGCGGGGCTACACCTTC. It specifies CSVGGFGGRTRGYTF. This rearrangement joins TRBV29-1 to TRBJ1-2; the D is unclear. The V end lost 4 bases, the J end lost 8 bases, and 23 bases lay between the germline ends. Per germline, CDR1 SQVTM and CDR2 ANQGSEA. CDR3 length: 15 residues.

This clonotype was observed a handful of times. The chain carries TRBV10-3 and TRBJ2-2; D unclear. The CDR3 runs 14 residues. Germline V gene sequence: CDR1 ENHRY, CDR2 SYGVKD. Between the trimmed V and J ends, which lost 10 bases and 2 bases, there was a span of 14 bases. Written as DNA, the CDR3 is TGTGCCAGCGAGGACCGCCAAAACACCGGGGAGCTGTTTTTT. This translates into CASEDRQNTGELFF.

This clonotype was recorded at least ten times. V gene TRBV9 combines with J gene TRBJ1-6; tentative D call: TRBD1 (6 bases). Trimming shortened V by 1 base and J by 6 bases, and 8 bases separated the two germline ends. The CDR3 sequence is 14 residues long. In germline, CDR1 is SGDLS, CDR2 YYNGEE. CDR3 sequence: CASSVTGINSPLHF. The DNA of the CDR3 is TGTGCCAGCAGCGTAACAGGGATTAATTCACCCCTCCACTTT.

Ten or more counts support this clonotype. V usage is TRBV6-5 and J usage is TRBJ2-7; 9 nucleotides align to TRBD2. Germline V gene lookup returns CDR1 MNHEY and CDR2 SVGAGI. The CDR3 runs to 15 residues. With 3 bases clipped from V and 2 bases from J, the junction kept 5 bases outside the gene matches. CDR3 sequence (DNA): TGTGCCAGCAGTTATCTTAGCGGGAGTACCTACGAGCAGTACTTC. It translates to CASSYLSGSTYEQYF.

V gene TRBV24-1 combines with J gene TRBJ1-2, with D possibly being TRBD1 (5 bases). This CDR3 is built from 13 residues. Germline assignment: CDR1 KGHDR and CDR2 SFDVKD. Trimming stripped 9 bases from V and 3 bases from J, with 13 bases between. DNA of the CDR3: TGTGCCACCTCCGGGGCCTCCTACTATGGCTACACCTTC. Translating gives CATSGASYYGYTF.

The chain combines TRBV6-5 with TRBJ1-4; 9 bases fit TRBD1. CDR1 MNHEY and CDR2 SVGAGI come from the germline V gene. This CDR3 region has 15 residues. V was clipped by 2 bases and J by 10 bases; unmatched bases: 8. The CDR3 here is CASSYPPGGQGKLFF. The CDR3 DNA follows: TGTGCCAGCAGTTACCCACCTGGGGGACAGGGAAAACTGTTTTTT.

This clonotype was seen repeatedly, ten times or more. The CDR3 region is CASRTPGLGDNEQFF. CDR3 bases: TGTGCCAGCAGGACCCCGGGACTAGGCGACAATGAGCAGTTCTTC. The genes are TRBV6-5 and TRBJ2-1; 8 bases are shared with TRBD2. In germline, CDR1 is MNHEY, CDR2 SVGAGI. This CDR3 comprises 15 residues. Losses at the gene ends were 6 bases for V and 5 bases for J; bases not matched to a gene: 9.

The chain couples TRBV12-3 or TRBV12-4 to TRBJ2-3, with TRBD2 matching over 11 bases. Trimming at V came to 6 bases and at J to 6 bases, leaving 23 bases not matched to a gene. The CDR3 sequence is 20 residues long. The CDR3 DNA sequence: TGTGCCAGCAGCCCTCCGAGACTAGCGGGAAGGAAACCTGAGGGGGATACGCAGTATTTT. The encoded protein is CASSPPRLAGRKPEGDTQYF.

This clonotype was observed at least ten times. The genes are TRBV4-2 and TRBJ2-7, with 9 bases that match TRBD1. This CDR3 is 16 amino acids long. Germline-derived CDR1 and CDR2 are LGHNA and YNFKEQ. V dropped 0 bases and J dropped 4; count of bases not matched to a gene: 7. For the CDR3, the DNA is TGTGCCAGCAGCCAAGATCCCACAGGGGGCGGATACGAGCAGTACTTC. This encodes CASSQDPTGGGYEQYF.

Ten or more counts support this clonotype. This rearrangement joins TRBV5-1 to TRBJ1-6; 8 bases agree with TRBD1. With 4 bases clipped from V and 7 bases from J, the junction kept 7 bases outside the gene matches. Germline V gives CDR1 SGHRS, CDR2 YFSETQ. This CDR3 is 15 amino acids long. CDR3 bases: TGCGCCAGCAGCGTTCTGACAGGGGAGAATTCACCCCTCCACTTT. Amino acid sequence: CASSVLTGENSPLHF.

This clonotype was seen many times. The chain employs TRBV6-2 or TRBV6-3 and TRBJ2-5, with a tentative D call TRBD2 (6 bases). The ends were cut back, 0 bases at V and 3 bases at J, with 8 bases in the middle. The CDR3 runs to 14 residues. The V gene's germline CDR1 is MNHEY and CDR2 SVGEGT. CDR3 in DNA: TGTGCCAGCAGTTACTCCCGGGGGAAAGAGACCCAGTACTTC. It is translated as CASSYSRGKETQYF.

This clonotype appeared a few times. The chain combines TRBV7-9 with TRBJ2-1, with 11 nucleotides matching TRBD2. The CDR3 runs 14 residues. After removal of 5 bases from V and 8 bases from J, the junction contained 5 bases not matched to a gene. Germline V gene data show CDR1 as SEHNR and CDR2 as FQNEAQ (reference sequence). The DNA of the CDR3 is TGTGCCAGCAGCGGACGACTAGCGGGACATGAGCAGTTCTTC. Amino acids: CASSGRLAGHEQFF.

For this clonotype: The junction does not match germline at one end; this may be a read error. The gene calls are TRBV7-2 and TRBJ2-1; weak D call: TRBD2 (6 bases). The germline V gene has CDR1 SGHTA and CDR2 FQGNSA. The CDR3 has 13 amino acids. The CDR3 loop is CARSLGGDGLKFF. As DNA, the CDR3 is TGTGCCAGAAGCTTAGGCGGGGACGGGCTGAAGTTCTTC.

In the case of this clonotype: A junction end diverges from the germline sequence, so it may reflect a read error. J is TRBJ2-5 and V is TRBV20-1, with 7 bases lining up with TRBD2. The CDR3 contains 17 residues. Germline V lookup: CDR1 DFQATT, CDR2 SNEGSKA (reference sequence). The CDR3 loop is CCARGSVGAGDQETQYF. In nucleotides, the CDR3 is TGCTGTGCTAGAGGTTCCGTAGGGGCGGGGGACCAAGAGACCCAGTACTTC.

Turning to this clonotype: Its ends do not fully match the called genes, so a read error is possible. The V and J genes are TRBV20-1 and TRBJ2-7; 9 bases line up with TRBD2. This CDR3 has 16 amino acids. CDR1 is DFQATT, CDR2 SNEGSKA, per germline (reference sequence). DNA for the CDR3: TGCTGTGCTAGAGATAGGGCGGGAGGGCCAGGGCACGAGCAGTACTTC. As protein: CCARDRAGGPGHEQYF.

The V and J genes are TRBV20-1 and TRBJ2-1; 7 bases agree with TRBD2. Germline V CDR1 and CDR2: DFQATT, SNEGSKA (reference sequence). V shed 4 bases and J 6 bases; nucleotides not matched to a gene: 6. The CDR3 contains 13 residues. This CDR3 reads CSAKLAPSNEQFF. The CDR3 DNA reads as TGCAGTGCTAAACTAGCGCCCAGCAATGAGCAGTTCTTC.

As DNA, the CDR3 is TGTGCCAGCAGCCCGTACAGGGGTAGAATGAACACTGAAGCTTTCTTT. Protein: CASSPYRGRMNTEAFF. The chain employs TRBV7-9 and TRBJ1-1, with 7 bases aligning to TRBD1. CDR1 and CDR2 (germline): SEHNR, FQNEAQ (reference sequence). The CDR3 covers 16 residues. Trimming removed 5 bases from V and 0 bases from J; junction bases left unmatched: 9.